The 10 T cell receptor beta chains listed next were all sequenced from one sample in a study of cytomegalovirus exposure and HLA in healthy donors. Only in-frame clones appear in the TCRdb table, and some are missing; sequencing was by immunoSEQ multiplex PCR. The sample shows 71,000 or so clones, about 95% of them seen only once. The specimen was PBMCs. These receptors all stem from a woman aged 18-29 years in good health and CMV-seronegative.

The CDR3 loop reads CSVDEGYQETQYF. The CDR3 DNA is TGCAGCGTTGACGAGGGCTACCAAGAGACCCAGTACTTC. V gene TRBV29-1 combines with J gene TRBJ2-5, with a weak D call TRBD2 (5 bases). CDR1 SQVTM and CDR2 ANQGSEA come from the germline V gene. The CDR3 is 13 residues long. V dropped 3 bases and J dropped 0 bases, with 8 bases sitting between them.

This chain uses TRBV4-1 with TRBJ2-2; D uncertain. The V gene's germline CDR1 is MGHRA and CDR2 YSYEKL. The V end was cut by 0 bases, the J end by 5 bases, with 7 bases between. This CDR3 region has 14 residues. The CDR3: CASSQETGTGELFF. The CDR3 coding sequence is TGCGCCAGCAGCCAAGAGACCGGGACCGGGGAGCTGTTTTTT.

The V and J genes are TRBV28 and TRBJ2-1, with a tentative D call TRBD2 (5 bases). The germline gives CDR1 MDHEN, CDR2 SYDVKM. The CDR3 is 12 amino acids. Trimming cost V 5 bases and J 8 bases, with 10 bases left between them. In DNA, the CDR3 is TGTGCCAGCAGTCCCCTGGAGGATGAGCAGTTCTTC. Encoded protein: CASSPLEDEQFF. Drawing the rest from reference TRBV28 and TRBJ2-1, the complete variable domain is DVKVTQSSRYLVKRTGEKVFLECVQDMDHENMFWYRQDPGLGLRLIYFSYDVKMKEKGDIPEGYSVSREKKERFSLILESASTNQTSMYLCASSPLEDEQFFGPGTRLTVL.

This rearrangement joins TRBV27 to TRBJ2-7, with 11 bases that match TRBD2. The CDR3 runs to 15 residues. CDR1 and CDR2 (germline): MNHEY, SMNVEV (reference sequence). J was trimmed by 5 bases and V by 0 bases; bases with no gene match: 3. CDR3 sequence: CASSLSGLAVHEQYF. CDR3 nucleotide sequence: TGTGCCAGCAGTTTATCGGGACTAGCGGTCCACGAGCAGTACTTC.

V is TRBV27 and J is TRBJ2-5, with 7 nucleotides matching TRBD2. Germline V lookup: CDR1 MNHEY, CDR2 SMNVEV (reference sequence). J lost 4 bases, V lost 5 bases, and 16 bases had no gene match. This CDR3 is 17 amino acids long. The CDR3 coding sequence is TGTGCCAGCAGTCTACAATTGGGGACTCCGGGGGGAGAGACCCAGTACTTC. Translated, it gives CASSLQLGTPGGETQYF.

V gene TRBV2 combines with J gene TRBJ2-1; perhaps TRBD1 as D (6 bases). This CDR3 is 17 amino acids long. CDR1 SNHLY and CDR2 FYNNEI come from the germline V gene. V lost 6 bases and J 0 bases, leaving 18 bases between the germline ends. CDR3 DNA: TGTGCCAGCAGCTCGGAGTTGGGGGCGGGCTCCTACAATGAGCAGTTCTTC. Its translation is CASSSELGAGSYNEQFF. Full variable domain (missing parts from reference TRBV2 and TRBJ2-1): EPEVTQTPSHQVTQMGQEVILRCVPISNHLYFYWYRQILGQKVEFLVSFYNNEISEKSEIFDDQFSVERPDGSNFTLKIRSTKLEDSAMYFCASSSELGAGSYNEQFFGPGTRLTVL.

The rearrangement joins TRBV9 to TRBJ2-7; 8 bases agree with TRBD1. Germline CDR1 and CDR2: SGDLS and YYNGEE. Trimming removed 3 bases from V and 5 bases from J; junction bases left unmatched: 10. This CDR3 region has 15 residues. The CDR3 loop is CASSAAPTGVDEQYF. The DNA for the CDR3 is TGTGCCAGCAGCGCAGCACCGACAGGGGTCGACGAGCAGTACTTC.

This rearrangement joins TRBV2 to TRBJ1-1, with 9 bases fitting TRBD1. The CDR3 covers 12 residues. Germline CDR1 and CDR2: SNHLY and FYNNEI. V lost 4 bases to trimming and J lost 10 bases; unmatched junction nucleotides: 4. The DNA of the CDR3 is TGTGCCAGCAGTGCGCCGACAGGGGGAGCTTTCTTT. It encodes CASSAPTGGAFF.

The chain links TRBV10-2 to TRBJ1-1, with no clear D. Trimming took 5 bases from V and 4 from J, leaving 11 bases between them. Germline V CDR1 and CDR2: WSHSY, SAAADI. The CDR3 is 13 residues long. CDR3 nucleotides: TGCGCCAGCAGTCAAGGACTGTCCACTGAAGCTTTCTTT. Protein sequence: CASSQGLSTEAFF.

This sequence joins TRBV6-1 and TRBJ1-1; 8 bases fit TRBD1. V lost 9 bases, J lost 7 bases, and 7 bases stayed unmatched. From germline, CDR1 is MNHNS and CDR2 SASEGT. The CDR3 is 12 residues long. CDR3 residues: CASSDRDLEAFF. The CDR3, as DNA: TGTGCCAGTTCGGACAGGGATCTTGAAGCTTTCTTT.